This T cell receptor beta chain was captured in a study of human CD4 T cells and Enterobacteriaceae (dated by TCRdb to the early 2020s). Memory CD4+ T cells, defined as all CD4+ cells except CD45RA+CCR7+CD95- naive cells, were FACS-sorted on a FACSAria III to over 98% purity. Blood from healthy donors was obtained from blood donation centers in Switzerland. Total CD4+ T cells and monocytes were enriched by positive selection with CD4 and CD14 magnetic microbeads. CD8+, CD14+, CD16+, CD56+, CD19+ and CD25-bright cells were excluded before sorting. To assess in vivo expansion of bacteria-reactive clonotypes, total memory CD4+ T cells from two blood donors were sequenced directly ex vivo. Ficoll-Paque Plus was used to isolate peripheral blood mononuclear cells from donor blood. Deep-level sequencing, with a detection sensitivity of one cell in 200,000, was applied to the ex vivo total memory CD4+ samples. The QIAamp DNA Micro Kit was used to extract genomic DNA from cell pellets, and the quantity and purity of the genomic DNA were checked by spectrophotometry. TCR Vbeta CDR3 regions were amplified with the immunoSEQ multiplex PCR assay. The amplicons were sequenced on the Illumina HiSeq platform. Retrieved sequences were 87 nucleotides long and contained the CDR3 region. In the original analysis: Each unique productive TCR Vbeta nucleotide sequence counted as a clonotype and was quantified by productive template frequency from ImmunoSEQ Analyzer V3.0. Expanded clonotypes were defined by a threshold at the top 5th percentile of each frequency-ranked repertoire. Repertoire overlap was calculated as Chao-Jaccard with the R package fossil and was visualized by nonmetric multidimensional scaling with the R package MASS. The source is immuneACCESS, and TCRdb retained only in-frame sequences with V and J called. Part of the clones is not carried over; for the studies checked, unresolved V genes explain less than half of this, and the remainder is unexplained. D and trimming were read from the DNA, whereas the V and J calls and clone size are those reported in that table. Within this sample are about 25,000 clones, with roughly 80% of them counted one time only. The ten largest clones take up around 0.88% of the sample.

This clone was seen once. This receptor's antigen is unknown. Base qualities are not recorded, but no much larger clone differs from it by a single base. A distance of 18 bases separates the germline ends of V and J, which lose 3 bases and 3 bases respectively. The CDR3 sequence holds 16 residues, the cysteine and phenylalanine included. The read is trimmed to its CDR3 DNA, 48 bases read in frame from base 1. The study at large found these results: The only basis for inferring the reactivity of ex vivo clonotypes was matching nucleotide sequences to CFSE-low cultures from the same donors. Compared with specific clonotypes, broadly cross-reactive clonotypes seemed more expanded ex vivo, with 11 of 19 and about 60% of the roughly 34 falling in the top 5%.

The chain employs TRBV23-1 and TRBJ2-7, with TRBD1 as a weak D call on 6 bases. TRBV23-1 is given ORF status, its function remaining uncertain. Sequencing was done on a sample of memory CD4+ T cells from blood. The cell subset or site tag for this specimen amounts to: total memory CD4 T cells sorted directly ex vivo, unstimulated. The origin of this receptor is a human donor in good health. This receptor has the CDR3 CASSQPTGSPRYEQYF. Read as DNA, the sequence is TGCGCCAGCAGTCAGCCTACAGGGTCTCCCCGCTACGAGCAGTACTTC.